This T cell receptor (beta chain) was obtained from a study of human T cells and chemical hapten exposure. The CDR3 sequence is 14 residues long. Germline loops: CDR1 MNHNS, CDR2 SASEGT. V was clipped by 5 bases and J by 4 bases; unmatched bases: 7. Time point meaning: patch test 3, about 24 weeks after DPC sensitization. The treatment: therapeutic diphenylcyclopropenone sensitization with weekly scalp DPC. A remark on this clonotype: What it recognizes is unknown.

TCRdb fed the RACE reads into MiXCR, producing one record per CDR3 protein. The profile shows over 100,000 distinct CDR3 sequences, about 11% of them singletons. Study-wide points: TCRs exceeding 1 in 1000 frequency stayed unchanged with DPC sensitization. Alopecia affected the donors, so their immune response may differ from healthy people's. Compared to controls, expanded TCRs made significantly more large clusters of similar CDR3s.

The sample consisted of whole blood, taken in connection with sensitization to the hapten diphenylcyclopropenone (DPC). The V gene is TRBV6-1, the J gene TRBJ1-1, with TRBD1 matching 7 bases. The sequence was collected from a woman aged 45-59 years with alopecia areata. Some clones in this sample may be carry-over from other donors' samples. CDR3 residues: CASSTTGSSTEAFF. CDR3 DNA: TGTGCCAGCAGTACGACAGGGTCGAGCACTGAAGCTTTCTTT.